One sample yielded the 22 T cell receptor beta chains listed below, sequenced in a study of identical twins. MiXCR, applied by TCRdb to the 5' RACE reads, yields one record per CDR3 protein. The table records 1,800,000 or so distinct CDR3 sequences, around a third of them present only once. The sequencing input was cord blood. The receptor set was obtained from a newborn girl in good health.

This chain joins TRBV2 and TRBJ1-2; no reliable D call. The CDR3 length is 12 residues. The germline gives CDR1 SNHLY, CDR2 FYNNEI. V lost 11 bases, J lost 6 bases, and 16 bases lay in between. CDR3 sequence (DNA): TGTGCCGGGGAGACGGACGGCCATGGCTACACCTTC. Translation: CAGETDGHGYTF.

About this clonotype itself: A read error may account for a junction end that differs from germline. V gene TRBV19 combines with J gene TRBJ2-1; no clear D. The CDR3 loop spans 17 amino acids. The V gene's germline CDR1 is LNHDA and CDR2 SQIVND (reference sequence). CDR3 region: CASSSISSPGSYNERFF. The CDR3 nucleotides are TGTGCCAGTAGTTCTATAAGCTCACCAGGCTCCTACAATGAGCGGTTCTTC.

The chain links TRBV3-1 to TRBJ2-7, with 12 bases that match TRBD2. Trimming cost V 2 bases and J 3 bases; bases outside gene matches: 2. The germline V gene has CDR1 LGHDT and CDR2 YNNKEL (reference sequence). CDR3 length: 15 residues. The CDR3 here is CASSQTSGGNYEQYF. CDR3 DNA sequence: TGTGCCAGCAGCCAAACTAGCGGGGGGAACTACGAGCAGTACTTC.

V and J are TRBV20-1 and TRBJ1-5; no firm D call. Per the germline V gene, CDR1 is DFQATT and CDR2 is SNEGSKA (reference sequence). Trimming removed 1 base from V and 0 bases from J, with 13 bases in between. This CDR3 is 16 amino acids long. The CDR3 DNA follows: TGCAGTGCTAGAGGTCGGCAGCTTTATAGCAATCAGCCCCAGCATTTT. Amino acid sequence: CSARGRQLYSNQPQHF.

The CDR3 DNA sequence: TGCAGTGCTAGCGCTACTAGCGGCATAACCTACGAGCAGTACTTC. Protein sequence: CSASATSGITYEQYF. The chain links TRBV20-1 to TRBJ2-7; 8 nucleotides match TRBD2. Unmatched junction bases numbered 9, after V lost 3 bases and J lost 2 bases. CDR1 is DFQATT and CDR2 is SNEGSKA in the germline V gene (reference sequence). The CDR3 runs to 15 residues.

The chain has TRBV13 and TRBJ2-7, with 9 bases lining up with TRBD1. The CDR3 runs to 16 residues. The V gene end was trimmed by 1 base and the J gene end by 5 bases; junction bases not matched to a gene: 9. The germline V gene has CDR1 PRHDT and CDR2 FYEKMQ (reference sequence). The CDR3 here is CASSLVSRDRAHEQYF. The CDR3 DNA follows: TGTGCCAGCAGCTTAGTTTCCCGGGACAGGGCCCACGAGCAGTACTTC.

The CDR3 is CSAAKQGLEETQYF. The CDR3 nucleotides are TGCAGTGCTGCTAAACAGGGGCTCGAAGAGACCCAGTACTTC. The chain has TRBV20-1 and TRBJ2-4; 7 bases agree with TRBD1. The J call may be in error: the DNA end matches TRBJ2-5 better. Per the germline V gene, CDR1 is DFQATT and CDR2 is SNEGSKA (reference sequence). The CDR3 covers 14 residues.

This clonotype was recorded a few times. The chain employs TRBV27 and TRBJ2-7, with 12 bases fitting TRBD1. The CDR3 totals 15 residues. V lost 5 bases and J lost 6; bases outside the gene matches: 8. Germline V lookup: CDR1 MNHEY, CDR2 SMNVEV (reference sequence). CDR3 DNA: TGTGCCAGCAGTGGGGTCCGGGACAGGGGGCGCGAGCAGTACTTC. It yields the protein CASSGVRDRGREQYF.

The chain combines TRBV4-1 with TRBJ1-5; D might be TRBD1 (5 bases). The germline V gene has CDR1 MGHRA and CDR2 YSYEKL. This CDR3 has 13 amino acids. V lost 3 bases and J lost 7, with 10 bases in between. CDR3 nucleotides: TGCGCCAGCAGCCACAGGGTAGGGCAGCCCCAGCATTTT. Its translation: CASSHRVGQPQHF.

Only a few counts were recorded for this clonotype. This chain links TRBV4-1 with TRBJ1-1; TRBD1 agrees at 8 bases. Germline loops: CDR1 MGHRA, CDR2 YSYEKL. CDR3 size: 12 residues. After removal of 2 bases from V and 8 bases from J, the junction contained 1 base not matched to a gene. The CDR3 is CASSQRTGEAFF. The CDR3 DNA reads as TGCGCCAGCAGCCAAAGGACAGGGGAAGCTTTCTTT.

The V and J genes are TRBV5-1 and TRBJ2-5, with D uncertain. V shed 0 bases and J shed 5 bases, with 8 bases lying between them. CDR1 SGHRS and CDR2 YFSETQ come from the germline V gene. The CDR3 covers 13 residues. In DNA form, the CDR3 reads TGCGCCAGCAGCTTGGATTTAACTGAGACCCAGTACTTC. It specifies CASSLDLTETQYF.

The chain carries TRBV20-1 and TRBJ2-3, with D unresolved. The length of the CDR3 is 16 residues. With 1 base removed from V and 6 bases from J, the gap between germline ends came to 20 bases. The germline V gene encodes CDR1 DFQATT and CDR2 SNEGSKA (reference sequence). The CDR3: CSARAKGLQLGDTQYF. The CDR3 DNA sequence: TGCAGTGCTAGAGCTAAGGGCCTACAACTGGGGGATACGCAGTATTTT.

This clonotype has just a few counts. The rearrangement links TRBV10-3 to TRBJ2-2; D is perhaps TRBD1 or TRBD2 (5 bases each). Trimming stripped 6 bases from V and 4 bases from J, with 9 bases between. This CDR3 has 13 amino acids. The germline gives CDR1 ENHRY, CDR2 SYGVKD. In DNA, the CDR3 is TGTGCCATCAGGGGGGTCGTCACCGGGGAGCTGTTTTTT. This gives the protein CAIRGVVTGELFF.

There are a few counts of this clonotype. Just one base apart from a much larger clone, this may be a read error. The genes are TRBV12-3 or TRBV12-4 and TRBJ2-3; 7 bases align to TRBD1. This CDR3 spans 14 amino acids. CDR3 bases: TGTGCCAGCAGTCCGGGACAGAGCACAGATACGCGGTATTTT. Its translation is CASSPGQSTDTRYF.

CDR3 sequence (DNA): TGTGCCAGCAGTTTATTGGCGGGAGGACAATACAATGAGCAGTACTTC. This codes for CASSLLAGGQYNEQYF. The chain has TRBV28 and TRBJ2-7; 8 bases map to TRBD2. Germline assignment: CDR1 MDHEN and CDR2 SYDVKM. After removal of 1 base from V and 7 bases from J, the junction contained 12 bases not matched to a gene. This CDR3 is built from 16 residues.

Notes on this clonotype: A single base separates this from a much larger clone, so it may be a read error. The CDR3 bases are TGTGCCAGCAGCGTAGCTGGGCAGACTTACAATGAGCAGTACTTC. Protein product: CASSVAGQTYNEQYF. The chain recombines TRBV9 with TRBJ2-4; D ambiguous. Trimming took off 0 bases at V and 13 bases at J, with 20 bases between the two ends. Looked up from germline, CDR1 is SGDLS and CDR2 is YYNGEE. The CDR3 is 15 residues long.

The CDR3 protein is CAISGIGGGYYEQYF. CDR3 DNA: TGTGCCATCAGTGGTATCGGCGGGGGGTACTACGAGCAGTACTTC. The chain has TRBV10-3 and TRBJ2-7; 8 bases agree with TRBD2. The CDR3 is 15 amino acids. J gave up 3 bases and V 4 bases, and 8 bases lay outside the gene matches. Germline V lookup: CDR1 ENHRY, CDR2 SYGVKD.

The chain has TRBV19 and TRBJ2-5, with 8 bases fitting TRBD1. Germline lookup yields CDR1 LNHDA and CDR2 SQIVND (reference sequence). With 9 bases clipped from V and 4 bases from J, the junction kept 13 bases outside the gene matches. The CDR3 covers 15 residues. CDR3 nucleotide sequence: TGTGCCAGCTCCTCCGGGACAGGTCTGGGAGAGACCCAGTACTTC. Protein: CASSSGTGLGETQYF.

The rearrangement joins TRBV5-1 to TRBJ1-1; possibly TRBD1 for D (5 bases). Trimming removed 1 base from V and 0 bases from J, with 16 bases in between. CDR1 SGHRS and CDR2 YFSETQ come from the germline V gene. This CDR3 is 17 amino acids long. CDR3 protein: CASSLPGGAGMNTEAFF. CDR3 coding DNA: TGCGCCAGCAGCTTGCCGGGGGGAGCAGGGATGAACACTGAAGCTTTCTTT.

This clonotype occurred many times. This rearrangement joins TRBV9 to TRBJ2-1, with D possibly being TRBD2 (7 bases). CDR1 and CDR2 (germline): SGDLS, YYNGEE. There are 15 residues in the CDR3. V lost 1 base, J lost 4 bases, and 12 bases lay in between. DNA for the CDR3: TGTGCCAGCAGCGTATCGGGGGGCCTGTACAATGAGCAGTTCTTC. It translates to CASSVSGGLYNEQFF.

V gene TRBV5-6 combines with J gene TRBJ1-5; no reliable D call. V was shortened by 0 bases and J by 5 bases, with 9 bases between the two germline ends. This CDR3 is built from 14 residues. Germline V CDR1 and CDR2: SGHDT, YYEEEE. The CDR3: CASSLGWEYQPQHF. DNA for the CDR3: TGTGCCAGCAGCTTGGGTTGGGAGTATCAGCCCCAGCATTTT.

This chain's CDR3 is CASSFFDNTGELFF. The CDR3 region has the DNA TGCGCCAGCAGCTTCTTCGATAACACCGGGGAGCTGTTTTTT. The chain employs TRBV5-1 and TRBJ2-2; D unclear. CDR1 and CDR2 (germline): SGHRS, YFSETQ. The CDR3 contains 14 residues. Deletions cut 2 bases from V and 2 bases from J, with 7 bases between.